The clone carrying this T cell receptor beta chain was found a few times. Expressed TCRB transcripts were sequenced because the entire RNA isolate underwent reverse transcription. Sequencing was performed with immunoSEQ multiplex PCR; in TCRdb, only in-frame clones are kept and a portion is missing. The profile covers some 250,000 clones, with 27% appearing a single time and 3% to 4% taken by the ten largest. The sample is drawn from a study of beta chain features in type 1 diabetes. Sorted populations were all over 98% pure. Germline CDR1 is SGHTA and CDR2 is FQGNSA. The V segment lost 5 bases and the J segment 2 bases; nucleotides outside the gene matches: 10. The CDR3 loop spans 16 amino acids.

The chain is built from TRBV7-2 and TRBJ2-3; 7 positions match TRBD2. The sequence derives from a man younger than 45 in good health. Sequencing input: central memory CD4+ T cells from blood. Written as DNA, the CDR3 is TGTGCCAGCAGCCCACTAGCGCCCGCTATCACAGATACGCAGTATTTT. Its protein is CASSPLAPAITDTQYF.